The entry that follows covers one T cell receptor (beta chain) sequence. Its antigen is as yet unknown. The germline gives CDR1 WNHNN, CDR2 SYGVQD (reference sequence). This CDR3 comprises 15 residues. J lost 2 bases, V lost 4 bases, and 4 bases had no gene match. Primers for the PCR totalled 60 Vbeta and 13 Jbeta. Only in-frame clones appear in the TCRdb table, and some are missing; sequencing was by immunoSEQ multiplex PCR. The repertoire table contains tens of thousands of clones. The data are from a study of cytomegalovirus exposure and HLA in healthy donors. Across the whole study: Previous work identified 117 million unique TCR beta sequences from around 200 million T cells. Drawn from HLA-typed donors, 83 million or so unique TCRs were held in an early data release. Findings and limits, study-wide: Exclusion as indistinguishable affected some V segments, including TRBV6-2 and TRBV6-3. Whilst most TCR sequences proved rare, a subset of public TCRs occurred across many donors.

This chain uses TRBV10-1 with TRBJ2-3; 9 bases align to TRBD1. This TCR derives from a woman aged 55-69 years in good health and CMV-seropositive. Sequenced sample: PBMCs. The CDR3 DNA follows: TGCGCCAGCAGTGCCGGGACAGGGACCACAGATACGCAGTATTTT. Translated, it gives CASSAGTGTTDTQYF.